The entry below gives a single T cell receptor (beta chain) sequence along with its context. No antigen is known for it. This record belongs to a study of Tregs in tolerant kidney transplant recipients. The CDR3 has 15 amino acids. TCRdb's table, derived via immunoSEQ multiplex PCR, lists solely in-frame clones and lacks some. The sample yields over a thousand clones, 40% to 55% seen once. The sequenced sample was Tregs from blood cultured with allogeneic cells. The chain uses TRBV1 and TRBJ2-7; no check of the table's D call, TRBD2, against the DNA was made. TRBV1 is listed as a pseudogene. The TCR was taken from a human donor in good health. CDR3 sequence reads: CTSSHRTRGGYEQYF. The CDR3 bases are TGCACCAGCAGCCACCGTACTAGGGGAGGCTACGAGCAGTACTTC.